These 17 T cell receptor beta chains were all obtained from the same sample, sequenced in a study of shared clonotypes between healthy human individuals. Assay used: immunoSEQ multiplex PCR; TCRdb lists only in-frame clones, some missing. This sample has millions of clones, with approximately 93% found just once. Sequences were obtained from naive CD4+ T cells from PBMCs. Subset indicated: CD45RA+ positively selected. The receptor source for this set is a man between 18 and 35 years old in good health. Some clones in this sample may be carry-over from other donors' samples.

The chain combines TRBV7-8 with TRBJ2-2; weak D call: TRBD2 (5 bases). Germline V CDR1 and CDR2: SGHVS, FQNEAQ. The V and J ends lost 0 bases and 1 base respectively, with 9 bases between them. This CDR3 has 16 residues. The CDR3 spells CASSLAGGLNTGELFF. The CDR3 DNA reads as TGTGCCAGCAGCTTAGCCGGCGGGCTGAACACCGGGGAGCTGTTTTTT.

This chain links TRBV28 with TRBJ2-5; TRBD2 agrees at 12 bases. The germline V gene encodes CDR1 MDHEN and CDR2 SYDVKM. Trimming cost V 7 bases and J 5 bases; bases outside gene matches: 14. The CDR3 has 17 amino acids. The DNA of the CDR3 is TGTGCCAGCAAATCCACCCGACTAGCGGGAGATAGGGAGACCCAGTACTTC. Encoded protein: CASKSTRLAGDRETQYF.

DNA for the CDR3: TGCGCCAGCAGCTTGGGGCCGGTTCTGTTGGGCTACGAGCAGTACTTC. Translation gives CASSLGPVLLGYEQYF. This sequence joins TRBV5-1 and TRBJ2-7, with D unresolved. Germline V gene data show CDR1 as SGHRS and CDR2 as YFSETQ. Trimming stripped 0 bases from V and 3 bases from J, with 16 bases between. This CDR3 contains 16 residues.

The chain has TRBV11-2 and TRBJ2-5, with no clear D. Trimming removed 1 base at V and 5 bases at J, with 11 bases between. CDR3 length equals 14 residues. Per germline, CDR1 SGHAT and CDR2 FQNNGV. The CDR3 DNA reads TGTGCCAGCAGCTTAGCTTACCGCCGGGAGACCCAGTACTTC. This translates into CASSLAYRRETQYF.

The chain links TRBV10-1 to TRBJ2-1, with a tentative D call TRBD1 (6 bases). With 0 bases removed from V and 6 bases from J, the gap between germline ends came to 15 bases. Germline-derived CDR1 and CDR2 are WNHNN and SYGVQD (reference sequence). This CDR3 is 16 amino acids long. CDR3 amino acids: CASSESGHQEPNEQFF. The CDR3 DNA reads TGCGCCAGCAGTGAGTCGGGACACCAAGAACCCAATGAGCAGTTCTTC.

Worth noting for this clone: Other DNA sequences within the sample encode an identical CDR3. The chain combines TRBV5-1 with TRBJ1-4, with 8 positions matching TRBD1. The germline V gene encodes CDR1 SGHRS and CDR2 YFSETQ. J lost 0 bases, V lost 4 bases, and 2 bases had no gene match. The CDR3 runs to 15 residues. Written as DNA, the CDR3 is TGCGCCAGCAGCCCGGGACAGGCAACTAATGAAAAACTGTTTTTT. Translation: CASSPGQATNEKLFF.

The chain couples TRBV2 to TRBJ2-7; tentative D call: TRBD2 (6 bases). The CDR3 is 15 residues long. Trimming pared 2 bases from V and 1 base from J, leaving 12 bases between. Germline V gives CDR1 SNHLY, CDR2 FYNNEI. The CDR3 sequence is CASSELGGMSYEQYF. In DNA form, the CDR3 reads TGTGCCAGCAGTGAATTAGGCGGGATGTCCTACGAGCAGTACTTC.

This rearrangement joins TRBV5-1 to TRBJ1-2; unclear D gene. The CDR3 loop spans 17 amino acids. Germline values: CDR1 SGHRS, CDR2 YFSETQ. With 4 bases removed from V and 0 bases from J, the gap between germline ends came to 19 bases. The CDR3 nucleotides read TGCGCCAGCAGCCCGTTTCCGGGTACCCACTCTAACTATGGCTACACCTTC. Protein sequence: CASSPFPGTHSNYGYTF.

V gene TRBV29-1 combines with J gene TRBJ2-1; D gene uncertain. Germline loops: CDR1 SQVTM, CDR2 ANQGSEA. The CDR3 is 13 residues long. Trimming removed 1 base at V and 15 bases at J, with 19 bases between. CDR3 in amino acids: CSVEGVVRLNPFF. The CDR3 region has the DNA TGCAGCGTTGAAGGTGTCGTCAGGCTGAATCCGTTCTTC.

The V call is TRBV5-1, the J call TRBJ2-5; 9 bases map to TRBD1. CDR3 length: 15 amino acids. V dropped 2 bases and J dropped 0; count of bases not matched to a gene: 2. Germline V CDR1 and CDR2: SGHRS, YFSETQ. The CDR3 DNA reads TGCGCCAGCAGCTTCGGACAGGGGTACCAAGAGACCCAGTACTTC. This sequence encodes CASSFGQGYQETQYF.

The rearrangement joins TRBV9 to TRBJ1-3; D is undetermined. CDR3 length: 14 residues. V was pared by 4 bases and J by 2 bases, with 10 bases between. Germline V gene sequence: CDR1 SGDLS, CDR2 YYNGEE. The CDR3 DNA follows: TGTGCCAGCAGCTCCCGTTCTGCTGGAAACACCATATATTTT. Its translation: CASSSRSAGNTIYF.

The chain links TRBV2 to TRBJ2-5; TRBD1 matches at 7 bases. Trimming cost V 8 bases and J 4 bases; bases outside gene matches: 7. The CDR3 runs 13 residues. Germline V lookup: CDR1 SNHLY, CDR2 FYNNEI. CDR3: CASGTVTRETQYF. CDR3 DNA sequence: TGTGCCAGCGGGACAGTTACTCGAGAGACCCAGTACTTC.

The rearrangement joins TRBV18 to TRBJ2-7; D perhaps matches TRBD1 (6 bases). The CDR3 has 15 amino acids. With 1 base removed from V and 6 bases from J, the gap between germline ends came to 16 bases. CDR1 is KGHSH and CDR2 is LQKENI in the germline V gene. The CDR3 DNA sequence: TGTGCCAGCTCACCACTCCCCCAGGGCAGGGGCGAGCAGTACTTC. This sequence encodes CASSPLPQGRGEQYF.

The chain joins TRBV7-2 to TRBJ2-2; D is perhaps TRBD2 (5 bases). Germline V gene lookup returns CDR1 SGHTA and CDR2 FQGNSA. This CDR3 is 13 amino acids long. With 5 bases removed from V and 8 bases from J, the gap between germline ends came to 12 bases. CDR3 sequence reads: CASSPGVWGELFF. CDR3 coding DNA: TGTGCCAGCAGCCCCGGGGTCTGGGGGGAGCTGTTTTTT.

The chain is built from TRBV5-4 and TRBJ1-3; the match to TRBD1 covers 11 bases. The CDR3 sequence is 17 residues long. V shed 4 bases and J 2 bases; nucleotides not matched to a gene: 8. CDR1 and CDR2 (germline): SGHNT, YYREEE (reference sequence). Here the CDR3 reads CASSVGQGALAGNTIYF. The CDR3 region has the DNA TGTGCCAGCAGCGTCGGACAGGGGGCGCTGGCTGGAAACACCATATATTTT.

This chain uses TRBV29-1 with TRBJ2-7; D possibly matches TRBD1 or TRBD2 (5 bases each). Germline V gene sequence: CDR1 SQVTM, CDR2 ANQGSEA. The V end lost 6 bases, the J end lost 5 bases, and 17 bases lay between the germline ends. The CDR3 totals 13 residues. CDR3 sequence reads: CSVKGTLRDEQYF. In DNA form, the CDR3 reads TGCAGCGTGAAAGGGACCCTACGGGACGAGCAGTACTTC.

The V call is TRBV4-1, the J call TRBJ2-7, with TRBD2 matching 8 bases. The J segment lost 0 bases and the V segment lost 4 bases, leaving 5 bases of the junction unmatched. Per germline, CDR1 MGHRA and CDR2 YSYEKL. The CDR3 consists of 15 residues. As DNA, the CDR3 is TGCGCCAGCAGCCCTGGGACTAGGGCCTCCTACGAGCAGTACTTC. As protein: CASSPGTRASYEQYF.